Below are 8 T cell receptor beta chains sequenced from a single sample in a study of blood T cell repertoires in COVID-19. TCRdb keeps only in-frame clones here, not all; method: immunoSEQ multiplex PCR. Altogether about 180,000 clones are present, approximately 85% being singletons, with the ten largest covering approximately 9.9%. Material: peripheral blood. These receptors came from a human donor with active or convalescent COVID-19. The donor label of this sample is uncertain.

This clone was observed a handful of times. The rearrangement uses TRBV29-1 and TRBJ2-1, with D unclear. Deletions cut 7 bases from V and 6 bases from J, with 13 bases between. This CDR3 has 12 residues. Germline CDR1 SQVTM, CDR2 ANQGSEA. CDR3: CSGLARFNEQFF. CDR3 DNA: TGCAGCGGCCTCGCCCGGTTCAATGAGCAGTTCTTC.

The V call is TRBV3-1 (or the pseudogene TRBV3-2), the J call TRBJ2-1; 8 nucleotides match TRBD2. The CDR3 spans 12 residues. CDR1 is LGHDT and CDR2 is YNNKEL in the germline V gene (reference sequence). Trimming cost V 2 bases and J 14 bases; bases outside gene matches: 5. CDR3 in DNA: TGTGCCAGCAGCCAATCGGGGGGGTCAGAGTTCTTC. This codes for CASSQSGGSEFF.

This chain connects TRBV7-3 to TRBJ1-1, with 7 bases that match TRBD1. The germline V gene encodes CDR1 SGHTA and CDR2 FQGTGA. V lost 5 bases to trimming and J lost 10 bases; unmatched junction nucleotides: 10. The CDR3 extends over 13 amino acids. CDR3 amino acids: CASSPGGVTGAFF. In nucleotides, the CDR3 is TGTGCCAGCAGCCCAGGGGGAGTCACAGGAGCTTTCTTT.

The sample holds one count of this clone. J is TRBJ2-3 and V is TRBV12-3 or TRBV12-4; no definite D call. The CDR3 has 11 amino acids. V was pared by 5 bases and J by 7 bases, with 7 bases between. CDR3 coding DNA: TGTGCCAGCAGTCTCTCCCATACGCAGTATTTT. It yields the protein CASSLSHTQYF.

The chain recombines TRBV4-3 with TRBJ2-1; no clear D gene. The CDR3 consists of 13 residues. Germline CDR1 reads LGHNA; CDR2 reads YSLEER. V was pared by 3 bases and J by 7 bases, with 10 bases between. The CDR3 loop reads CASSQSQSNEQFF. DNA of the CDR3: TGCGCCAGCAGCCAGTCACAGTCGAATGAGCAGTTCTTC.

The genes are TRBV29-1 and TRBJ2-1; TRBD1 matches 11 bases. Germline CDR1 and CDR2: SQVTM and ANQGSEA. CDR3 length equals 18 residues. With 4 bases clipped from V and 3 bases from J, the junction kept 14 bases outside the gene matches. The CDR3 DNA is TGCAGCGTTGCGAGTAGTGGGACAGGGGGTTTTGGCTACAATGAGCAGTTCTTC. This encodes CSVASSGTGGFGYNEQFF.

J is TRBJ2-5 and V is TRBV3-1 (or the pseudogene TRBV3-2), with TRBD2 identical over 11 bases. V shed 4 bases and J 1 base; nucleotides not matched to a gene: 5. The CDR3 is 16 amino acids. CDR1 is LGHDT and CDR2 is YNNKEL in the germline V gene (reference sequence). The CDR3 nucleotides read TGTGCCAGCAGCCTCTGGACTAGCGGGTTCCAAGAGACCCAGTACTTC. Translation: CASSLWTSGFQETQYF.

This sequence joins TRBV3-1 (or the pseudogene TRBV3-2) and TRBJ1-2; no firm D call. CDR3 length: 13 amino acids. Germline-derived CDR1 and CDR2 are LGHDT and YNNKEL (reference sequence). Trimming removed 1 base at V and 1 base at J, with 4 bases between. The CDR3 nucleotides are TGTGCCAGCAGCCAAGTTTATAACTATGGCTACACCTTC. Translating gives CASSQVYNYGYTF.